One sample yielded the 26 T cell receptor beta chains listed below, sequenced in a study of control samples from healthy donors and cancer patients (TCRdb year 2020). Library prep was done by the immunoSEQ multiplex PCR assay. In its TCRdb copy, this immuneACCESS table keeps in-frame sequences only and misses some clones. Where compared with another copy, unresolved V genes explain less than half of these, and the others have no known cause. The sample table shows roughly 400,000 clones, and approximately 92% are seen once. The ten largest clones represent 6% to 7% of the sample. The sample consisted of PBMCs. The receptors shown here come from a man aged 35 to 55 with head and neck cancer.

The rearrangement uses TRBV7-2 and TRBJ2-7; TRBD1 is a possible D gene (6 bases). Germline-derived CDR1 and CDR2 are SGHTA and FQGNSA. The germline V and J ends were trimmed by 3 bases and 6 bases, with 12 bases remaining between them. The CDR3 is 13 amino acids. CDR3 region: CASSFRQVSEQYF. Written as DNA, the CDR3 is TGTGCCAGCAGCTTTAGACAGGTATCCGAGCAGTACTTC. Looking up the rest from reference TRBV7-2 and TRBJ2-7 gives the full variable domain: GAGVSQSPSNKVTEKGKDVELRCDPISGHTALYWYRQSLGQGLEFLIYFQGNSAPDKSGLPSDRFSAERTGGSVSTLTIQRTQQEDSAVYLCASSFRQVSEQYFGPGTRLTVT.

Turning to this clone: The sample carries other DNA sequences with the same CDR3. The chain combines TRBV7-9 with TRBJ1-5; D call uncertain. Per the germline V gene, CDR1 is SEHNR and CDR2 is FQNEAQ (reference sequence). V was pared by 3 bases and J by 7 bases, with 10 bases between. The CDR3 has 13 amino acids. The CDR3 here is CASSLEGGQPQHF. In DNA, the CDR3 is TGTGCCAGCAGCTTGGAGGGTGGCCAGCCCCAGCATTTT.

V and J are TRBV10-1 and TRBJ1-4, with no clear D. Germline CDR1 reads WNHNN; CDR2 reads SYGVQD (reference sequence). The CDR3 is 13 residues long. Trimming cost V 0 bases and J 6 bases, with 5 bases left between them. In DNA, the CDR3 is TGCGCCAGCAGTGAGTCAACCGATGAAAAACTGTTTTTT. This translates into CASSESTDEKLFF.

The gene calls are TRBV28 and TRBJ1-2; the match to TRBD1 covers 7 bases. The CDR3 has 14 residues. V was pared by 5 bases and J by 4 bases, with 7 bases of the junction left unmatched. Per germline, CDR1 MDHEN and CDR2 SYDVKM. In nucleotides, the CDR3 is TGTGCCAGCAGTCCATCGACAGGGATCTATGGCTACACCTTC. Residues: CASSPSTGIYGYTF.

This clone is a singleton in its sample. The V and J genes are TRBV30 and TRBJ1-6; D is possibly TRBD1 (5 bases). V lost 0 bases, J lost 11 bases, and 14 bases lay in between. The CDR3 runs to 14 residues. Germline CDR1 and CDR2: GTSNPN and SVGIG (reference sequence). The CDR3: CAWSVGREVTPLHF. The CDR3 nucleotides read TGTGCCTGGAGTGTAGGCAGGGAAGTTACACCCCTCCACTTT. Filled out from reference TRBV30 and TRBJ1-6, the complete variable domain reads SQTIHQWPATLVQPVGSPLSLECTVEGTSNPNLYWYRQAAGRGLQLLFYSVGIGQISSEVPQNLSASRPQDRQFILSSKKLLLSDSGFYLCAWSVGREVTPLHFGNGTRLTVT.

J is TRBJ2-7 and V is TRBV28; 8 nucleotides line up with TRBD1. CDR3 length: 14 amino acids. V was pared by 3 bases and J by 3 bases, with 4 bases of the junction left unmatched. CDR1 and CDR2 (germline): MDHEN, SYDVKM. The CDR3 DNA reads TGTGCCAGCAGTTTGGGACAGGAGATCTACGAGCAGTACTTC. Translating it yields CASSLGQEIYEQYF.

This clone was seen just once. This sequence joins TRBV6-1 and TRBJ2-7; 8 bases fit TRBD1. The V and J ends lost 3 bases and 9 bases, in that order; junction bases with no gene match: 4. This CDR3 comprises 12 residues. Germline-derived CDR1 and CDR2 are MNHNS and SASEGT. The CDR3 protein is CASSDLGQGQYF. Written as DNA, the CDR3 is TGTGCCAGCAGTGACCTAGGACAGGGGCAGTACTTC.

The V call is TRBV3-1 (or the pseudogene TRBV3-2), the J call TRBJ1-2; D gene uncertain. The ends were cut back, 1 base at V and 4 bases at J, with 10 bases in the middle. Germline V gives CDR1 LGHDT, CDR2 YNNKEL (reference sequence). This CDR3 contains 14 residues. The CDR3 DNA sequence: TGTGCCAGCAGCCAAGTAGGGCGCTCCTATGGCTACACCTTC. Translation gives CASSQVGRSYGYTF.

This sequence joins TRBV18 and TRBJ1-1; TRBD1 matches 7 bases. CDR1 is KGHSH and CDR2 is LQKENI in the germline V gene. Trimming at V came to 3 bases and at J to 0 bases, leaving 7 bases not matched to a gene. The CDR3 covers 16 residues. CDR3 region: CASSPISQGMNTEAFF. The CDR3 DNA reads TGTGCCAGCTCACCGATATCACAGGGGATGAACACTGAAGCTTTCTTT.

This chain connects TRBV27 to TRBJ2-2; 14 bases fit TRBD2. The trim removed 3 bases at V and 6 bases at J, leaving 0 bases unmatched. The germline gives CDR1 MNHEY, CDR2 SMNVEV (reference sequence). The CDR3 is 15 amino acids. This chain's CDR3 is CASSLTSGRAGELFF. The CDR3 DNA is TGTGCCAGCAGTTTGACTAGCGGGAGGGCCGGGGAGCTGTTTTTT.

The chain carries TRBV6-1 and TRBJ1-5; tentative D call: TRBD1 (5 bases). The CDR3 contains 14 residues. V lost 2 bases and J 4 bases, leaving 9 bases between the germline ends. CDR1 and CDR2 from the germline V gene are MNHNS and SASEGT. The CDR3 DNA sequence: TGTGCCAGCAGTGAAACAGGTCCAAATCAGCCCCAGCATTTT. The encoded protein is CASSETGPNQPQHF.

The chain carries TRBV7-9 and TRBJ2-2, with TRBD1 matching over 9 bases. This CDR3 contains 19 residues. V lost 7 bases to trimming and J lost 3 bases; unmatched junction nucleotides: 18. Looked up from germline, CDR1 is SEHNR and CDR2 is FQNEAQ (reference sequence). Here the CDR3 DNA reads TGTGCCAGCAACCCCCGAGACTTAGGGACAGGGAGATACACCGGGGAGCTGTTTTTT. Protein product: CASNPRDLGTGRYTGELFF.

This sequence joins TRBV7-9 and TRBJ2-5; 10 bases are shared with TRBD2. V was pared by 4 bases and J by 2 bases, with 7 bases of the junction left unmatched. CDR3 length equals 16 residues. Germline V gene sequence: CDR1 SEHNR, CDR2 FQNEAQ (reference sequence). The CDR3 bases are TGTGCCAGCAGCTCTATACTAGCGGGGAGTCAAGAGACCCAGTACTTC. Its translation: CASSSILAGSQETQYF.

V and J are TRBV15 and TRBJ1-5; D possibly corresponds to TRBD1 (5 bases). V was clipped by 5 bases and J by 0 bases, with 5 bases between them. Germline lookup yields CDR1 LNHNV and CDR2 YYDKDF (reference sequence). The CDR3 covers 13 residues. The DNA of the CDR3 is TGTGCCACCAGCCAGGGTAGCAATCAGCCCCAGCATTTT. Its protein is CATSQGSNQPQHF. Together with reference TRBV15 and TRBJ1-5, the CDR3 gives the full variable domain: DAMVIQNPRYQVTQFGKPVTLSCSQTLNHNVMYWYQQKSSQAPKLLFHYYDKDFNNEADTPDNFQSRRPNTSFCFLDIRSPGLGDTAMYLCATSQGSNQPQHFGDGTRLSIL.

V usage is TRBV6-5 and J usage is TRBJ1-1; 7 positions agree with TRBD1. The CDR3 runs 12 residues. Germline CDR1 reads MNHEY; CDR2 reads SVGAGI. The V and J ends lost 5 bases and 8 bases, in that order; junction bases with no gene match: 5. CDR3 bases: TGTGCCAGCAGTCGAGGACAGGAAGAAGCTTTCTTT. It yields the protein CASSRGQEEAFF.

This clone was seen a single time. This chain connects TRBV6-5 to TRBJ2-7; the D gene is possibly TRBD2 (5 bases). The CDR3 runs to 15 residues. The germline gives CDR1 MNHEY, CDR2 SVGAGI. The V end was cut by 0 bases, the J end by 4 bases, with 13 bases between. The CDR3 sequence is CASSYSSGVRYEQYF. The CDR3 nucleotides read TGTGCCAGCAGTTACTCTTCCGGGGTACGGTACGAGCAGTACTTC.

Here the CDR3 reads CASSYEGAAFF. The CDR3, as DNA: TGTGCCAGCAGTTACGAGGGGGCAGCTTTCTTT. The chain combines TRBV6-2 or TRBV6-3 with TRBJ1-1, with TRBD1 matching 7 bases. Germline values: CDR1 MNHEY, CDR2 SVGEGT. With V trimmed by 2 bases and J by 10 bases, 1 base remained unmatched. This CDR3 region has 11 residues.

The V and J genes are TRBV7-8 and TRBJ2-7; unclear D gene. The CDR3 runs 12 residues. Trimming took off 5 bases at V and 7 bases at J, with 12 bases between the two ends. Germline V lookup: CDR1 SGHVS, CDR2 FQNEAQ. CDR3: CASSPGFGEQYF. The CDR3 region has the DNA TGTGCCAGCAGCCCGGGCTTCGGAGAGCAGTACTTC.

V gene TRBV5-1 combines with J gene TRBJ2-3; 7 bases match TRBD1. The germline CDR1 and CDR2 sequences are SGHRS and YFSETQ. The CDR3 runs to 16 residues. The trim removed 4 bases at V and 5 bases at J, leaving 13 bases unmatched. The CDR3 DNA reads TGCGCCAGCAGCCCCGGCGGCCCCAGACAGGGAGATACGCAGTATTTT. Protein product: CASSPGGPRQGDTQYF.

CDR3 sequence reads: CASSLAPYEQYF. CDR3 DNA: TGTGCCAGCAGCTTAGCTCCCTACGAGCAGTACTTC. This sequence joins TRBV5-4 and TRBJ2-7, with D uncertain. Germline V gene lookup returns CDR1 SGHNT and CDR2 YYREEE (reference sequence). This CDR3 has 12 residues. V was shortened by 2 bases and J by 2 bases, with 5 bases between the two germline ends.

The chain recombines TRBV4-2 with TRBJ1-2; the D is unclear. CDR3 length: 15 residues. Trimming left V 0 bases short and J 8 bases short, with 16 bases between. CDR1 and CDR2 (germline): LGHNA, YNFKEQ. DNA for the CDR3: TGTGCCAGCAGCCAAGAATTGAGGGCCCAACTCGGCTACACCTTC. Protein: CASSQELRAQLGYTF.

Remarks on this clone: Being one base from a much bigger clone, this may be a read error. The rearrangement joins TRBV28 to TRBJ2-7; the match to TRBD2 covers 12 bases. J was trimmed by 1 base and V by 6 bases; bases with no gene match: 1. This CDR3 has 14 amino acids. Germline lookup yields CDR1 MDHEN and CDR2 SYDVKM. The CDR3, as DNA: TGTGCCAGCAGGACTAGCGGGAGTTCCTACGAGCAGTACTTC. It is translated as CASRTSGSSYEQYF.

The chain is built from TRBV11-3 and TRBJ2-3; D not resolved. Trimming removed 1 base from V and 6 bases from J, with 8 bases in between. Germline V lookup: CDR1 SGHNT, CDR2 YENEEA. This CDR3 comprises 13 residues. CDR3 nucleotides: TGTGCCAGCAGCTTAGGAGCAGCGGATACGCAGTATTTT. This encodes CASSLGAADTQYF.

V is TRBV14 and J is TRBJ2-7; 10 bases fit TRBD2. With 4 bases clipped from V and 2 bases from J, the junction kept 2 bases outside the gene matches. This CDR3 region has 14 residues. Germline V gives CDR1 SGHDN, CDR2 FVKESK. Here the CDR3 reads CASSRLAGTYEQYF. Here the CDR3 DNA reads TGTGCCAGCAGCCGACTAGCGGGTACCTACGAGCAGTACTTC.

V gene TRBV19 combines with J gene TRBJ1-1; TRBD1 aligns across 7 bases. This CDR3 is 16 amino acids long. V was pared by 4 bases and J by 0 bases, with 8 bases of the junction left unmatched. The germline V gene has CDR1 LNHDA and CDR2 SQIVND (reference sequence). Here the CDR3 reads CASSTVQGQMNTEAFF. The CDR3 DNA reads TGTGCCAGTAGTACGGTACAGGGACAGATGAACACTGAAGCTTTCTTT.

This clone turned up a few times. The CDR3 here is CASSFDSYEQYF. In nucleotides, the CDR3 is TGTGCCAGCAGCTTTGACTCCTACGAGCAGTACTTC. V is TRBV5-6 and J is TRBJ2-7; D is ambiguous. The germline gives CDR1 SGHDT, CDR2 YYEEEE. The V end was cut by 2 bases, the J end by 0 bases, with 3 bases between. The CDR3 is made up of 12 amino acids. The full variable domain, completed using reference TRBV5-6 and TRBJ2-7, is DAGVTQSPTHLIKTRGQQVTLRCSPKSGHDTVSWYQQALGQGPQFIFQYYEEEERQRGNFPDRFSGHQFPNYSSELNVNALLLGDSALYLCASSFDSYEQYFGPGTRLTVT.